These T cell receptor beta chains were read from a single sample in a study of blood T cell repertoires in COVID-19. Profiled with immunoSEQ multiplex PCR; TCRdb holds only in-frame clones, not every one. The sample includes about 300,000 clones, about 84% of them seen just once. The sequencing sample was made of peripheral blood. These receptors originate from a woman aged 45-65 years with acute or convalescent COVID-19. Both conserved end residues are part of each CDR3. D genes are given only for firm matches. The size field is filled for only some rows; it gives once, few, many or a size class.

>-|TRBV11-2|-|TRBJ1-6
CASSLVRAGSPLHF
TGTGCCAGCAGCTTAGTCAGGGCAGGTTCACCCCTCCACTTT
>TRBD1|TRBV18|-|TRBJ2-3
CASSSYRGLTDTQYF
TGTGCCAGCTCAAGCTACAGGGGGCTGACAGATACGCAGTATTTT
>-|TRBV19|once|TRBJ1-2
CASSQVQGDGYTF
TGTGCCAGTAGTCAGGTACAGGGAGATGGCTACACCTTC
>TRBD2|TRBV7-2|-|TRBJ2-7
CASSLVSGRGRESYF
TGTGCCAGCAGCTTAGTTAGCGGCCGGGGGAGGGAGTCGTACTTC
>-|TRBV24-1|-|TRBJ2-2
CATSDLGGTNTGELFF
TGTGCCACCAGTGATTTGGGCGGAACGAACACCGGGGAGCTGTTTTTT
>-|TRBV24-1|-|TRBJ1-1
CATSVRDSTRPFYEAFF
TGTGCCACCAGTGTGCGGGACTCAACTCGCCCCTTTTATGAAGCTTTCTTT
>TRBD1|TRBV5-1|-|TRBJ1-2
CASSPFTGARGYTF
TGCGCCAGCAGTCCATTTACAGGGGCGCGTGGCTACACCTTC
>TRBD1|TRBV18|-|TRBJ1-5
CASSPYQDREDQPQHF
TGTGCCAGCTCACCCTATCAGGACAGGGAGGACCAGCCCCAGCATTTT
>-|TRBV28|-|TRBJ1-3
CASSFLVSGNTIYF
TGTGCCAGCAGTTTTCTCGTCTCTGGAAACACCATATATTTT
>-|TRBV20-1|-|TRBJ2-2
CSASGGRAGELFF
TGCAGTGCTAGTGGCGGCAGGGCCGGGGAGCTGTTTTTT
>-|TRBV11-2|-|TRBJ2-7
CASSLGPANYEQYF
TGTGCCAGCAGCTTAGGGCCTGCAAACTACGAGCAGTACTTC
>-|TRBV28|-|TRBJ2-7
CASSFRRSSYEQYF
TGTGCCAGCAGTTTCAGGAGGAGCTCCTACGAGCAGTACTTC
>-|TRBV21-1|-|TRBJ2-2
CASTLGASGRFFSGELFF
TGTGCCAGCACCCTTGGGGCTAGCGGGCGCTTTTTCTCCGGGGAGCTGTTTTTT
>-|TRBV23-1|few|TRBJ2-7
CASRRRGRHEQYF
TGCGCCAGCAGGCGGAGGGGGCGACACGAGCAGTACTTC
>TRBD1|TRBV5-6|-|TRBJ1-2
CASSRTGTGGYTF
TGTGCCAGCAGCCGGACAGGGACAGGTGGCTACACCTTC
>TRBD1|TRBV10-3|-|TRBJ2-7
CAIAQVKGQGTSYEQYF
TGTGCCATCGCCCAGGTCAAGGGACAGGGGACTTCCTACGAGCAGTACTTC
>-|TRBV5-1|-|TRBJ1-6
CASSQDSSLHF
TGCGCCAGCAGCCAAGACAGTTCCCTCCACTTT
>-|TRBV27|-|TRBJ1-3
CASSPGQGRPAGNTIYF
TGTGCCAGCAGTCCTGGGCAGGGTCGCCCCGCTGGAAACACCATATATTTT
>-|TRBV9|once|TRBJ2-2
CASSVRGGETGELFF
TGTGCCAGCAGCGTAAGGGGGGGGGAGACCGGGGAGCTGTTTTTT
>TRBD1|TRBV2|-|TRBJ1-1
CASSGQGITEAFF
TGTGCCAGCAGTGGACAGGGAATCACTGAAGCTTTCTTT
>-|TRBV7-8|once|TRBJ2-3
CASSLARHRDTQYF
TGTGCCAGCAGCTTAGCGAGGCATCGGGATACGCAGTATTTT
>TRBD1|TRBV28|many|TRBJ2-7
CASMERGRFGYEQYF
TGTGCCAGCATGGAAAGGGGGCGCTTTGGGTACGAGCAGTACTTC
>TRBD1|TRBV7-2|-|TRBJ2-6
CASSPGGSGANVLTF
TGTGCCAGCAGCCCAGGGGGTAGCGGGGCCAACGTCCTGACTTTC
>-|TRBV19|-|TRBJ2-1
CASSPSSYNEQFF
TGTGCCAGTAGTCCTAGCTCCTACAATGAGCAGTTCTTC
>-|TRBV6-2/TRBV6-3|-|TRBJ1-3
CASSYGGSSGNTIYF
TGTGCCAGCAGTTACGGCGGAAGCTCTGGAAACACCATATATTTT
>-|TRBV5-4|-|TRBJ1-2
CASSLIVPFGYTF
TGTGCCAGCAGCTTGATCGTCCCCTTTGGCTACACCTTC
>-|TRBV28|-|TRBJ2-7
CASSLSNGLVPYEQYF
TGTGCCAGCAGTTTATCCAACGGGTTGGTTCCCTACGAGCAGTACTTC
>TRBD1|TRBV5-1|-|TRBJ1-6
CASSPGQGAYSPLHF
TGCGCCAGCAGCCCGGGACAGGGGGCGTATTCACCCCTCCACTTT
>-|TRBV28|-|TRBJ1-4
CASRIPTSGFNEKLFF
TGTGCCAGCAGAATTCCGACCAGCGGCTTTAATGAAAAACTGTTTTTT
>TRBD1|TRBV28|once|TRBJ1-5
CASSLRTGVRHNQPQHF
TGTGCCAGCAGTTTACGGACAGGGGTGAGGCACAATCAGCCCCAGCATTTT
>-|TRBV11-1|-|TRBJ2-3
CASQSADTQYF
TGTGCCAGCCAATCCGCGGATACGCAGTATTTT
>TRBD1|TRBV9|-|TRBJ1-3
CASSSGQGFASGNTIYF
TGTGCCAGCAGCTCCGGACAGGGATTTGCCTCTGGAAACACCATATATTTT